The next 24 T cell receptor beta chains were all read from a single sample in a study of T cells in Graves' hyperthyroidism and ophthalmopathy. Amplified regions were TCR beta CDR3 sequences from RNA transcripts. HTBI primers were used for first-round RT-PCR of the TCR CDR3. One entry per CDR3 protein results from TCRdb running MiXCR on the multiplex PCR reads. The data hold about 520,000 distinct CDR3 sequences, with around a quarter observed a single time. Material: blood. The source is a woman in her twenties or thirties with Graves' ophthalmopathy.

This clonotype was seen many times. Compared with germline, one end of the junction differs, possibly owing to a read error. The chain is built from TRBV7-3 and TRBJ2-7; 8 bases are shared with TRBD2. The germline V gene encodes CDR1 SGHTA and CDR2 FQGTGA. This CDR3 has 16 residues. Written as DNA, the CDR3 is TGTGCCAGCAGCCTAACCGGCGGGGGGAAACCCTACGAGCAGTACTTC. This codes for CASSLTGGGKPYEQYF.

This clonotype has a count of ten or more. This chain joins TRBV11-1 and TRBJ2-7; 12 bases are a match to TRBD2. The germline gives CDR1 SGHAT, CDR2 FQDESV (reference sequence). The CDR3 consists of 16 residues. With V trimmed by 5 bases and J by 2 bases, 7 bases remained unmatched. CDR3 amino acids: CASSPRLAGATYEQYF. CDR3 nucleotide sequence: TGTGCCAGCAGCCCCAGACTAGCGGGGGCAACCTACGAGCAGTACTTC.

At least ten counts were recorded for this clonotype. The chain links TRBV11-2 to TRBJ1-2, with D possibly TRBD1 on 6 matching bases. This CDR3 spans 14 amino acids. Germline values: CDR1 SGHAT, CDR2 FQNNGV. Trimming stripped 0 bases from V and 5 bases from J, with 10 bases between. CDR3 coding DNA: TGTGCCAGCAGCTTAGAACCAGGGGTTTATGGCTACACCTTC. Protein: CASSLEPGVYGYTF.

V gene TRBV7-9 combines with J gene TRBJ2-5, with no clear D. The CDR3 is 14 amino acids. The V and J ends lost 5 bases and 5 bases respectively, with 15 bases between them. CDR1 SEHNR and CDR2 FQNEAQ come from the germline V gene (reference sequence). The CDR3 sequence is CASSPYGRVETQYF. CDR3 bases: TGTGCCAGCAGCCCCTATGGTCGGGTGGAGACCCAGTACTTC.

This clonotype was seen ten or more times. The chain has TRBV30 and TRBJ2-7; D uncertain. Trimming removed 0 bases at V and 3 bases at J, with 6 bases between. CDR3 length: 12 residues. Germline V lookup: CDR1 GTSNPN, CDR2 SVGIG (reference sequence). Here the CDR3 reads CAWSVYGYEQYF. The CDR3 nucleotides are TGTGCCTGGAGTGTATACGGCTACGAGCAGTACTTC.

This clonotype showed up many times. V and J are TRBV6-1 and TRBJ2-7, with D hard to call. The CDR3 is made up of 12 amino acids. Trimming pared 10 bases from V and 3 bases from J, leaving 13 bases between. Germline CDR1 is MNHNS and CDR2 is SASEGT. In nucleotides, the CDR3 is TGTGCCATCCTCAAAAGATTCTACGAGCAGTACTTC. Encoded protein: CAILKRFYEQYF.

This chain connects TRBV20-1 to TRBJ1-2; perhaps TRBD1 as D (6 bases). Germline loops: CDR1 DFQATT, CDR2 SNEGSKA (reference sequence). Trimming cost V 0 bases and J 4 bases, with 9 bases left between them. The CDR3 contains 13 residues. The CDR3 region has the DNA TGCAGTGCTAGAGACCCGGGGGCCTATGGCTACACCTTC. Its translation: CSARDPGAYGYTF.

The chain combines TRBV2 with TRBJ1-1, with TRBD1 as a possible D gene (5 bases). The CDR3 consists of 12 residues. In germline, CDR1 is SNHLY, CDR2 FYNNEI. Trimming removed 4 bases at V and 6 bases at J, with 9 bases between. This chain's CDR3 is CASSVGGAEAFF. In nucleotides, the CDR3 is TGTGCCAGCAGTGTTGGGGGGGCTGAAGCTTTCTTT. The full variable domain, rest sourced from reference TRBV2 and TRBJ1-1, is EPEVTQTPSHQVTQMGQEVILRCVPISNHLYFYWYRQILGQKVEFLVSFYNNEISEKSEIFDDQFSVERPDGSNFTLKIRSTKLEDSAMYFCASSVGGAEAFFGQGTRLTVV.

This clonotype was recorded at least ten times. The chain has TRBV6-2 or TRBV6-3 and TRBJ2-2, with D hard to call. Germline V gene data show CDR1 as MNHEY and CDR2 as SVGEGT. The germline V and J ends were trimmed by 10 bases and 2 bases, with 14 bases remaining between them. The CDR3 extends over 14 amino acids. The CDR3 DNA reads as TGTGCCACCATCACCGACCTTAACACCGGGGAGCTGTTTTTT. Translation: CATITDLNTGELFF.

Comment on this clonotype: A read error may be the cause here, since a much bigger clone is one base away. The chain joins TRBV20-1 to TRBJ1-5; tentative D call: TRBD1 (6 bases). V was cut by 7 bases and J by 7 bases, with 14 bases left in between. The CDR3 is made up of 12 amino acids. Per the germline V gene, CDR1 is DFQATT and CDR2 is SNEGSKA (reference sequence). The CDR3 coding sequence is TGCAGTGGGGAGGGGGGGGTCCAGCCCCAGCATTTT. Its translation is CSGEGGVQPQHF.

This clonotype was seen more than once but under ten times. V and J are TRBV20-1 and TRBJ2-7, with a weak D call TRBD2 (7 bases). The germline CDR1 and CDR2 sequences are DFQATT and SNEGSKA (reference sequence). V shed 4 bases and J shed 3 bases, with 16 bases lying between them. The CDR3 has 14 amino acids. The CDR3 DNA sequence: TGCAGTGCTACCGGGGGGCCCTCTAGCTACGAGCAGTACTTC. Translation gives CSATGGPSSYEQYF.

Comments on this clonotype: The junction differs from germline at one of its ends, possibly a read error. J is TRBJ1-1 and V is TRBV25-1, with no clear D. This CDR3 has 14 amino acids. Germline lookup yields CDR1 MGHDK and CDR2 SYGVNS. The CDR3 spells CASSARTVNTEAWF. In nucleotides, the CDR3 is TGTGCCAGCAGTGCAAGGACGGTGAACACTGAAGCTTGGTTT. Full variable domain (outside the CDR3, taken from reference TRBV25-1 and TRBJ1-1): EADIYQTPRYLVIGTGKKITLECSQTMGHDKMYWYQQDPGMELHLIHYSYGVNSTEKGDLSSESTVSRIRTEHFPLTLESARPSHTSQYLCASSARTVNTEAWFGQGTRLTVV.

This clonotype appeared many times. The chain carries TRBV29-1 and TRBJ2-7; weak D call: TRBD1 (5 bases). Trimming cost V 4 bases and J 3 bases, with 16 bases left between them. CDR3 length: 14 residues. Germline CDR1 and CDR2: SQVTM and ANQGSEA. The CDR3 DNA is TGCAGCGTTGGACAGTTTCACGGCGGCTACGAGCAGTACTTC. Its protein is CSVGQFHGGYEQYF.

This clonotype was observed at least ten times. CDR3 region: CASTSIKKETQYF. DNA of the CDR3: TGTGCCAGTACCTCGATTAAGAAAGAGACCCAGTACTTC. The V and J genes are TRBV2 and TRBJ2-5; D ambiguous. Germline V gene data show CDR1 as SNHLY and CDR2 as FYNNEI. CDR3 length equals 13 residues. V was clipped by 9 bases and J by 3 bases, with 14 bases between them.

On this clonotype: A much larger clone differs from this one at a single base, so this may be a read error. The chain is built from TRBV2 and TRBJ1-1; TRBD1 matches at 7 bases. The germline CDR1 and CDR2 sequences are SNHLY and FYNNEI. This CDR3 is 14 amino acids long. CDR3 sequence reads: CAISGEGANTEAFF. The CDR3 DNA follows: TGTGCCATCAGTGGCGAGGGGGCAAACACTGAAGCTTTCTTT.

There are a few counts of this clonotype. The chain couples TRBV5-1 to TRBJ2-7; no definite D call. The ends were cut back, 3 bases at V and 2 bases at J, with 9 bases in the middle. This CDR3 comprises 13 residues. Germline CDR1 and CDR2: SGHRS and YFSETQ. CDR3 sequence reads: CASSSEITYEQYF. The CDR3 DNA reads TGCGCCAGCAGCTCCGAGATTACCTACGAGCAGTACTTC.

The chain employs TRBV6-1 and TRBJ1-1; unclear D gene. This CDR3 region has 9 residues. V lost 7 bases, J lost 6 bases, and 3 bases lay in between. Per germline, CDR1 MNHNS and CDR2 SASEGT. CDR3 region: CASTPEAFF. The CDR3 bases are TGTGCCAGCACTCCTGAAGCTTTCTTT.

The sample holds many counts of this clonotype. This rearrangement joins TRBV29-1 to TRBJ1-2; 7 bases are shared with TRBD1. Per germline, CDR1 SQVTM and CDR2 ANQGSEA. CDR3 length: 12 residues. J lost 2 bases, V lost 8 bases, and 5 bases had no gene match. Here the CDR3 DNA reads TGCAGCTTCCGACAGGGAAACTATGGCTACACCTTC. Residues: CSFRQGNYGYTF.

This clonotype was seen repeatedly, ten times or more. V is TRBV24-1 and J is TRBJ2-7; maybe TRBD1 (6 bases). Trimming cost V 3 bases and J 6 bases, with 17 bases left between them. The germline V gene has CDR1 KGHDR and CDR2 SFDVKD. This CDR3 is built from 15 residues. The CDR3 protein is CATSDGTGNGGEQYF. The CDR3 DNA is TGTGCCACCAGTGATGGCACAGGGAACGGCGGCGAGCAGTACTTC.

In this sample, this clonotype turned up many times. The V and J genes are TRBV20-1 and TRBJ2-2; D possibly uses TRBD1 or TRBD2 (6 bases each). Trimming removed 2 bases at V and 4 bases at J, with 17 bases between. Per germline, CDR1 DFQATT and CDR2 SNEGSKA (reference sequence). The CDR3 covers 16 residues. The CDR3 sequence: CSARSASGAGTGELFF. CDR3 DNA: TGCAGTGCTAGAAGCGCCTCGGGGGCGGGCACCGGGGAGCTGTTTTTT.

This sequence joins TRBV6-2 or TRBV6-3 and TRBJ1-5; D gene uncertain. V was trimmed by 7 bases and J by 4 bases, leaving 11 bases between them. There are 13 residues in the CDR3. Germline values: CDR1 MNHEY, CDR2 SVGEGT. CDR3 in DNA: TGTGCCAGCACGCCCACTCGGAATCAGCCCCAGCATTTT. Residues: CASTPTRNQPQHF.

This clonotype was seen many times. The gene calls are TRBV29-1 and TRBJ2-7; no clear D. In germline, CDR1 is SQVTM, CDR2 ANQGSEA. V was pared by 3 bases and J by 3 bases, with 15 bases between. The length of the CDR3 is 14 residues. The DNA for the CDR3 is TGCAGCGTTGAGACCAGGCTTGGCGACTACGAGCAGTACTTC. This translates into CSVETRLGDYEQYF.

This clonotype was seen a handful of times. V and J are TRBV12-3 or TRBV12-4 and TRBJ1-2; TRBD1 is a possible D gene (6 bases). The ends were cut back, 5 bases at V and 3 bases at J, with 16 bases in the middle. The CDR3 is 15 amino acids. CDR3 coding DNA: TGTGCCAGCAGTCCCCGACGGGGGCTCCACTATGGCTACACCTTC. Encoded protein: CASSPRRGLHYGYTF.

The CDR3: CASSQGDWSEAFF. The DNA for the CDR3 is TGTGCCAGCAGTCAGGGGGATTGGTCTGAAGCTTTCTTT. The rearrangement joins TRBV12-3 or TRBV12-4 to TRBJ1-1; 7 nucleotides match TRBD1. V gave up 5 bases and J gave up 6 bases; unmatched junction bases: 6. The CDR3 length is 13 residues.